One sample yielded the 27 T cell receptor beta chains listed below, sequenced in a study of blood T cell repertoires in COVID-19. This table comes from immunoSEQ multiplex PCR, and its TCRdb copy is limited to in-frame clones, with some not included. This sample carries under 200,000 clones, approximately 79% of them seen once, and the ten largest clones take about 5%. Sequencing input: PBMCs or T cells enriched from blood (not recorded which). These receptors originate from a woman aged 55-70 years with acute COVID-19.

The rearrangement uses TRBV29-1 and TRBJ2-7; D is perhaps TRBD2 (6 bases). Trimming removed 7 bases from V and 5 bases from J, with 12 bases in between. Looked up from germline, CDR1 is SQVTM and CDR2 is ANQGSEA. CDR3 length: 11 residues. The CDR3: CSALRGNEQYV. The CDR3 DNA reads TGCAGCGCCCTCCGGGGGAACGAGCAGTACGTC.

Comment on this clone: The sample holds other DNA sequences that translate to the same CDR3. This sequence joins TRBV6-5 and TRBJ1-3, with 8 bases fitting TRBD1. Germline loops: CDR1 MNHEY, CDR2 SVGAGI. Germline trimming cut 8 bases from V and 4 bases from J; bases unmatched to any gene: 4. The CDR3 runs to 13 residues. The CDR3 nucleotides are TGTGCCAGCCGGACAGGGTCAGGAAACACCATATATTTT. This translates into CASRTGSGNTIYF.

The chain links TRBV14 to TRBJ1-1; D may be TRBD1 (6 bases). CDR3 length equals 12 residues. The V and J ends lost 4 bases and 9 bases respectively, with 12 bases between them. The germline V gene encodes CDR1 SGHDN and CDR2 FVKESK. CDR3 in amino acids: CASSPQGLQAFF. CDR3 DNA sequence: TGTGCCAGCAGCCCACAGGGTTTGCAAGCTTTCTTT.

J is TRBJ2-3 and V is TRBV6-2 or TRBV6-3; 12 positions match TRBD2. The V and J ends lost 5 bases and 5 bases, in that order; junction bases with no gene match: 8. Germline-derived CDR1 and CDR2 are MNHEY and SVGEGT. The CDR3 totals 16 residues. The CDR3 DNA sequence: TGTGCCAGCAGTGCCACAAAACTAGCGGGAGGAGATACGCAGTATTTT. Protein: CASSATKLAGGDTQYF.

This clone was counted once. The chain carries TRBV5-1 and TRBJ2-1; TRBD2 aligns across 10 bases. The CDR3 length is 17 residues. Losses at the gene ends were 3 bases for V and 6 bases for J; bases not matched to a gene: 12. Germline CDR1 is SGHRS and CDR2 is YFSETQ. DNA of the CDR3: TGCGCCAGCAGCTCCAGACTAGCGGGTTCGTATATCAATGAGCAGTTCTTC. Its protein product is CASSSRLAGSYINEQFF.

The chain carries TRBV7-9 and TRBJ1-1, with 9 nucleotides matching TRBD1. After removal of 4 bases from V and 3 bases from J, the junction contained 6 bases not matched to a gene. This CDR3 comprises 15 residues. CDR1 SEHNR and CDR2 FQNEAQ come from the germline V gene (reference sequence). The CDR3 nucleotides are TGTGCCAGCAGCTCTAACAGGGGGCATGACACTGAAGCTTTCTTT. Its translation: CASSSNRGHDTEAFF.

The genes are TRBV6-6 and TRBJ1-1, with 10 nucleotides matching TRBD1. This CDR3 has 14 residues. With V trimmed by 6 bases and J by 7 bases, 8 bases remained unmatched. Germline V lookup: CDR1 MNHNY, CDR2 SVGAGI (reference sequence). DNA of the CDR3: TGTGCCAGCAGCCCCGGACAGGGGGTCAGTGAAGCTTTCTTT. Translating it yields CASSPGQGVSEAFF.

The chain joins TRBV6-2 or TRBV6-3 to TRBJ2-7, with 7 bases identical to TRBD1. The germline CDR1 and CDR2 sequences are MNHEY and SVGEGT. V gave up 0 bases and J gave up 6 bases; unmatched junction bases: 11. The CDR3 loop spans 16 amino acids. Here the CDR3 reads CASSYSSTGSWSEQYF. In nucleotides, the CDR3 is TGTGCCAGCAGTTACTCGTCGACAGGGTCATGGAGCGAGCAGTACTTC.

V and J are TRBV10-3 and TRBJ1-1, with 11 positions matching TRBD1. Unmatched junction bases numbered 10, after V lost 4 bases and J lost 3 bases. The V gene's germline CDR1 is ENHRY and CDR2 SYGVKD. The CDR3 sequence is 17 residues long. CDR3 in amino acids: CAISGDRDRGKYTEAFF. CDR3 in DNA: TGTGCCATCAGTGGGGATAGGGACAGGGGGAAGTACACTGAAGCTTTCTTT.

This rearrangement joins TRBV3-1 (or the pseudogene TRBV3-2) to TRBJ1-5; D is undetermined. This CDR3 has 13 amino acids. Germline V CDR1 and CDR2: LGHDT, YNNKEL (reference sequence). Between the trimmed V and J ends, which lost 4 bases and 2 bases, there was a span of 6 bases. The CDR3 nucleotides read TGTGCCAGCAGCCCTGCGCGCAATCAGCCCCAGCATTTT. It encodes CASSPARNQPQHF.

The CDR3 reads CASSWTGVTEAFF. DNA for the CDR3: TGTGCCAGCAGTTGGACAGGGGTCACTGAAGCTTTCTTT. This sequence joins TRBV12-3 or TRBV12-4 and TRBJ1-1; 9 bases match TRBD1. V was pared by 4 bases and J by 4 bases, with 1 base of the junction left unmatched. The CDR3 totals 13 residues.

The chain is built from TRBV10-2 and TRBJ2-7; TRBD1 matches 9 bases. CDR1 is WSHSY, CDR2 SAAADI, per germline. This CDR3 is built from 13 residues. V trimming: 6 bases; J trimming: 5 bases; junction bases outside the gene matches: 5. The CDR3 here is CASRGTGINEQYF. CDR3 nucleotide sequence: TGCGCCAGCAGGGGGACAGGGATCAACGAGCAGTACTTC.

This chain joins TRBV5-1 and TRBJ1-4; D call uncertain. Between the trimmed V and J ends, which lost 0 bases and 7 bases, there was a span of 7 bases. Per the germline V gene, CDR1 is SGHRS and CDR2 is YFSETQ. The CDR3 consists of 13 residues. The CDR3 region has the DNA TGCGCCAGCAGCTTGGGGGGAGTTGAAAAACTGTTTTTT. Translated, it gives CASSLGGVEKLFF.

This chain uses TRBV5-6 with TRBJ2-3; tentative D call: TRBD2 (5 bases). In germline, CDR1 is SGHDT, CDR2 YYEEEE. The CDR3 extends over 13 amino acids. Deletions cut 2 bases from V and 5 bases from J, with 9 bases between. CDR3 protein: CASSFPGEDTQYF. CDR3 nucleotide sequence: TGTGCCAGCAGCTTTCCCGGGGAAGATACGCAGTATTTT.

The genes are TRBV7-2 and TRBJ1-4; the D gene is possibly TRBD1 (5 bases). This CDR3 is built from 14 residues. Germline CDR1 reads SGHTA; CDR2 reads FQGNSA. Trimming removed 5 bases at V and 5 bases at J, with 12 bases between. The CDR3 bases are TGTGCCAGCAGCCCGGGGGGAAAGAATGAAAAACTGTTTTTT. Protein sequence: CASSPGGKNEKLFF.

This sequence joins TRBV5-1 and TRBJ2-7, with 8 bases matching TRBD1. Germline V gene lookup returns CDR1 SGHRS and CDR2 YFSETQ. CDR3 length: 14 amino acids. V was pared by 0 bases and J by 7 bases, with 6 bases of the junction left unmatched. The CDR3 DNA reads TGCGCCAGCAGCTTGGAAGGCAGGGGGCGAGAGCAGTACGTC. It translates to CASSLEGRGREQYV.

The rearrangement joins TRBV24-1 to TRBJ1-2; 8 bases agree with TRBD1. CDR1 is KGHDR and CDR2 is SFDVKD in the germline V gene. This CDR3 has 14 residues. V gave up 4 bases and J gave up 5 bases; unmatched junction bases: 5. The CDR3 sequence is CATSDQDRVYGYTF. The DNA of the CDR3 is TGTGCCACCAGTGACCAGGACAGGGTTTATGGCTACACCTTC.

CDR3 in DNA: TGTGCCAGCAGCCGACCGCCGGGGGACACTGAAGCTTTCTTT. This gives the protein CASSRPPGDTEAFF. The chain employs TRBV5-5 and TRBJ1-1; the D gene is possibly TRBD1 (5 bases). The V and J ends lost 4 bases and 3 bases respectively, with 13 bases between them. The CDR3 spans 14 residues. The germline gives CDR1 SGHKS, CDR2 YYEKEE (reference sequence).

The chain recombines TRBV24-1 with TRBJ2-1, with D maybe TRBD1 (7 bases). The CDR3 totals 15 residues. The germline V gene has CDR1 KGHDR and CDR2 SFDVKD. Trimming left V 3 bases short and J 8 bases short, with 16 bases between. CDR3 sequence: CATSDRLRRGDEQFF. Written as DNA, the CDR3 is TGTGCCACCAGTGATCGACTTCGCAGGGGGGATGAGCAGTTCTTC.

This clone was found a few times. This chain joins TRBV4-3 and TRBJ1-4; the D gene is possibly TRBD1 (5 bases). From germline, CDR1 is LGHNA and CDR2 YSLEER. This CDR3 is built from 13 residues. With 1 base removed from V and 11 bases from J, the gap between germline ends came to 11 bases. The CDR3 protein is CASSQVGGVKLFF. In DNA form, the CDR3 reads TGCGCCAGCAGCCAAGTGGGAGGGGTCAAACTGTTTTTT.

In DNA form, the CDR3 reads TGTGCCAGCAGTCTTGTGGGGGCTACCCGACAAGAGACCCAGTACTTC. Protein product: CASSLVGATRQETQYF. The V gene is TRBV7-2, the J gene TRBJ2-5; tentatively, D is TRBD1 (6 bases). Deletions cut 6 bases from V and 2 bases from J, with 19 bases between. There are 16 residues in the CDR3. Germline lookup yields CDR1 SGHTA and CDR2 FQGNSA.

V is TRBV5-1 and J is TRBJ2-7; the D gene is possibly TRBD2 (5 bases). Trimming stripped 0 bases from V and 1 base from J, with 11 bases between. Germline CDR1 SGHRS, CDR2 YFSETQ. The CDR3 runs to 15 residues. The DNA for the CDR3 is TGCGCCAGCAGCTTGGAAACTAGTGTTTCCTACGAGCAGTACTTC. As protein: CASSLETSVSYEQYF. Supplemented by reference TRBV5-1 and TRBJ2-7, the full variable domain reads KAGVTQTPRYLIKTRGQQVTLSCSPISGHRSVSWYQQTPGQGLQFLFEYFSETQRNKGNFPGRFSGRQFSNSRSEMNVSTLELGDSALYLCASSLETSVSYEQYFGPGTRLTVT.

This sequence joins TRBV4-2 and TRBJ2-6, with 12 bases fitting TRBD1. CDR3 length: 18 amino acids. The V and J ends lost 0 bases and 2 bases, in that order; junction bases with no gene match: 2. Germline CDR1 reads LGHNA; CDR2 reads YNFKEQ. The CDR3 bases are TGTGCCAGCAGCCAAGAGGGACAGGGGGCGGCTGGGGCCAACGTCCTGACTTTC. Its translation: CASSQEGQGAAGANVLTF.

The rearrangement joins TRBV11-2 to TRBJ2-1; 10 bases agree with TRBD2. V shed 5 bases and J 7 bases; nucleotides not matched to a gene: 11. Germline loops: CDR1 SGHAT, CDR2 FQNNGV. This CDR3 contains 16 residues. CDR3 residues: CASSPRPQREGNEQFF. The CDR3 nucleotides read TGTGCCAGCAGCCCCCGACCTCAGCGGGAGGGTAATGAGCAGTTCTTC. Full variable domain (outside the CDR3, taken from reference TRBV11-2 and TRBJ2-1): EAGVAQSPRYKIIEKRQSVAFWCNPISGHATLYWYQQILGQGPKLLIQFQNNGVVDDSQLPKDRFSAERLKGVDSTLKIQPAKLEDSAVYLCASSPRPQREGNEQFFGPGTRLTVL.

The rearrangement links TRBV12-3 or TRBV12-4 to TRBJ2-1; the D is unclear. Trimming left V 7 bases short and J 14 bases short, with 21 bases between. The CDR3 sequence is 13 residues long. Here the CDR3 DNA reads TGTGCCAGCACCGTAAGGAGCTCATCCGCCAAGTTCTTC. Its protein is CASTVRSSSAKFF.

V usage is TRBV20-1 and J usage is TRBJ2-7; 7 bases agree with TRBD1. This CDR3 is built from 14 residues. Unmatched junction bases numbered 7, after V lost 3 bases and J lost 2 bases. CDR1 and CDR2 (germline): DFQATT, SNEGSKA (reference sequence). The CDR3: CSASRGQTTYEQYV. CDR3 DNA sequence: TGCAGTGCTAGTAGGGGACAGACGACCTACGAGCAGTACGTC.

The CDR3 nucleotides read TGTGCCATCAGTGTCCCACCCGGCCCGGGACAGGACTACACCTTC. Translating it yields CAISVPPGPGQDYTF. This chain connects TRBV10-3 to TRBJ1-2; 8 positions match TRBD1. The CDR3 has 15 amino acids. CDR1 is ENHRY, CDR2 SYGVKD, per germline. V trimming: 4 bases; J trimming: 10 bases; junction bases outside the gene matches: 14.